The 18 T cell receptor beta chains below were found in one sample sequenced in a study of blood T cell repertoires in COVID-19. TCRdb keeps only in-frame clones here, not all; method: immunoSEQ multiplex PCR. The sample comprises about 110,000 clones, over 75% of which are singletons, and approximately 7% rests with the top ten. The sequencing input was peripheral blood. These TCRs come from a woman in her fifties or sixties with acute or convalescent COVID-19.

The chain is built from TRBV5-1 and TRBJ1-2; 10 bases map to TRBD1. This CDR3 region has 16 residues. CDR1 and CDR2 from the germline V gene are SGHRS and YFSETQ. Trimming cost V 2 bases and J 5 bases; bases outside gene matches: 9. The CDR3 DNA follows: TGCGCCAGCAGCTTAAATCCAGGACAGGGGGATTATGGCTACACCTTC. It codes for CASSLNPGQGDYGYTF.

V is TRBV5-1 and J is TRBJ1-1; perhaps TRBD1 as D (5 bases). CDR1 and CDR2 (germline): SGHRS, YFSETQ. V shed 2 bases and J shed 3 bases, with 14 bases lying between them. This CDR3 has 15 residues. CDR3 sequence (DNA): TGCGCCAGCAGCTTACAGGTCGGGGGAGACACTGAAGCTTTCTTT. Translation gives CASSLQVGGDTEAFF.

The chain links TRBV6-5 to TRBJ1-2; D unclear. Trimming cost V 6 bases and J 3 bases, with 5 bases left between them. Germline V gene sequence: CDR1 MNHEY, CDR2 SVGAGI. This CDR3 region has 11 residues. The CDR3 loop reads CASRGDYGYTF. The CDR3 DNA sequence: TGTGCCAGCAGGGGCGACTATGGCTACACCTTC.

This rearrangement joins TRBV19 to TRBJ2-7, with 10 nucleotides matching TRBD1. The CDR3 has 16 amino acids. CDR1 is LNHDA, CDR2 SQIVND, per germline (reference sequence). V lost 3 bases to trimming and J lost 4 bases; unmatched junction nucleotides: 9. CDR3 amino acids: CASSMGTGATGYEQYF. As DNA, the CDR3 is TGTGCCAGTAGTATGGGGACAGGGGCAACTGGGTACGAGCAGTACTTC. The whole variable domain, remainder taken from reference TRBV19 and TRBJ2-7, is DGGITQSPKYLFRKEGQNVTLSCEQNLNHDAMYWYRQDPGQGLRLIYYSQIVNDFQKGDIAEGYSVSREKKESFPLTVTSAQKNPTAFYLCASSMGTGATGYEQYFGPGTRLTVT.

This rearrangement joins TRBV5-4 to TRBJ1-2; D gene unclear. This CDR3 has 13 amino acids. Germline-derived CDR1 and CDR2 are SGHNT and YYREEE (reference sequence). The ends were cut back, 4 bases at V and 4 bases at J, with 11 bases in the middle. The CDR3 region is CASSREGLYGYTF. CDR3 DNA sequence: TGTGCCAGCAGCAGAGAGGGTCTCTATGGCTACACCTTC.

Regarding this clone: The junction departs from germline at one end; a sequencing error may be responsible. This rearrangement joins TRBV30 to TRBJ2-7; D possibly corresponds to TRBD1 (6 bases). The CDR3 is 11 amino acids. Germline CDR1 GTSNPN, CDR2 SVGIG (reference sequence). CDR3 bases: TGTGCCTGGAGTGTAGCGTCAGGGGTAAGCTTC. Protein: CAWSVASGVSF.

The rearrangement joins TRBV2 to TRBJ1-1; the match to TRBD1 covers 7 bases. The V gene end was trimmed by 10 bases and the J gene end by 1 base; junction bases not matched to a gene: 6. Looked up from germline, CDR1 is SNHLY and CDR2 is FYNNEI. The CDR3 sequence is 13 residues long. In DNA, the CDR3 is TGTGCCACCCTTTCAGGGGGGAACACTGAAGCTTTCTTT. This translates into CATLSGGNTEAFF.

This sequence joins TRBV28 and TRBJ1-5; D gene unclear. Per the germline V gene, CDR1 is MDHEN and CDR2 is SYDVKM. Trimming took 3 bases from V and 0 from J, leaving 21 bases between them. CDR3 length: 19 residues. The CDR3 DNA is TGTGCCAGCAGTTTTTTGCCAGCCATAGTACGGGATAGCAATCAGCCCCAGCATTTT. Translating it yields CASSFLPAIVRDSNQPQHF.

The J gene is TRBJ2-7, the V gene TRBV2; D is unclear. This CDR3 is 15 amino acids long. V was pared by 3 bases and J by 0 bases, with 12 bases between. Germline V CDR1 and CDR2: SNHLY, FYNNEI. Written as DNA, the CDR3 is TGTGCCAGCAGTGAGGGTGTGACGGGCTCCTACGAGCAGTACTTC. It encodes CASSEGVTGSYEQYF. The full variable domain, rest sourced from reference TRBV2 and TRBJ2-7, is EPEVTQTPSHQVTQMGQEVILRCVPISNHLYFYWYRQILGQKVEFLVSFYNNEISEKSEIFDDQFSVERPDGSNFTLKIRSTKLEDSAMYFCASSEGVTGSYEQYFGPGTRLTVT.

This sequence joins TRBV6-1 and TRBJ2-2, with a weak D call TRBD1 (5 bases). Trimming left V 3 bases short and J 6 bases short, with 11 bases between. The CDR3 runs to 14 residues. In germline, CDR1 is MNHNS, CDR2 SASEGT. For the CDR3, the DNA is TGTGCCAGCAGTGATCAGGGAATCCCCGGGGAGCTGTTTTTT. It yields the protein CASSDQGIPGELFF.

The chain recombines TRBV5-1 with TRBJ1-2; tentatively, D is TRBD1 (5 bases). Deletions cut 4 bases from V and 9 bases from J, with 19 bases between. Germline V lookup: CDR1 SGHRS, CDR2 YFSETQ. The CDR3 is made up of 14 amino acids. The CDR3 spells CASSQGGRAERYTF. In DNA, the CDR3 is TGCGCCAGCAGCCAGGGTGGCAGGGCGGAGCGCTACACCTTC.

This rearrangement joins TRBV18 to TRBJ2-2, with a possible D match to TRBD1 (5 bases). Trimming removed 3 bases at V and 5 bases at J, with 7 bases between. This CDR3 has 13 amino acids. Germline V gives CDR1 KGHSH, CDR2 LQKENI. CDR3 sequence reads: CASSPRQTGELFF. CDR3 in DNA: TGTGCCAGCTCACCGCGACAGACCGGGGAGCTGTTTTTT. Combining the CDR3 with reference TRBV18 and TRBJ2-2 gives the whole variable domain NAGVMQNPRHLVRRRGQEARLRCSPMKGHSHVYWYRQLPEEGLKFMVYLQKENIIDESGMPKERFSAEFPKEGPSILRIQQVVRGDSAAYFCASSPRQTGELFFGEGSRLTVL.

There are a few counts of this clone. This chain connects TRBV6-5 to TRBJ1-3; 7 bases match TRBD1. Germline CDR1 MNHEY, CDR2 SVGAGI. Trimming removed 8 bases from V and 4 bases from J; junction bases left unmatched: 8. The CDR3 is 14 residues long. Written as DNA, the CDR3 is TGTGCCAGCCTCCGGACAGGAGGAGGAAACACCATATATTTT. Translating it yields CASLRTGGGNTIYF.

The CDR3, as DNA: TGTGCCATCAGTGACGAACAGGGGTATGGCTACACCTTC. Translation: CAISDEQGYGYTF. The rearrangement uses TRBV10-3 and TRBJ1-2; 7 nucleotides match TRBD1. This CDR3 contains 13 residues. Trimming cost V 3 bases and J 5 bases; bases outside gene matches: 3. Germline CDR1 and CDR2: ENHRY and SYGVKD.

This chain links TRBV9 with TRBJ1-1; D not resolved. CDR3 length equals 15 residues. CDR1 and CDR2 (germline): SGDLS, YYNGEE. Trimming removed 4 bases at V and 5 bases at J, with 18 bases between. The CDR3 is CASSPGLGIGTEAFF. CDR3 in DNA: TGTGCCAGCAGCCCCGGACTGGGAATCGGGACTGAAGCTTTCTTT.

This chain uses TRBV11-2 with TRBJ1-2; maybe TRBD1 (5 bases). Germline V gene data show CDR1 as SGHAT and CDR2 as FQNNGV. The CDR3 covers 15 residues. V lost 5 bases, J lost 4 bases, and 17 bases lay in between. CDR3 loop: CASSPRGQATYGYTF. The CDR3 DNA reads TGTGCCAGCAGCCCGCGGGGCCAGGCCACCTATGGCTACACCTTC.

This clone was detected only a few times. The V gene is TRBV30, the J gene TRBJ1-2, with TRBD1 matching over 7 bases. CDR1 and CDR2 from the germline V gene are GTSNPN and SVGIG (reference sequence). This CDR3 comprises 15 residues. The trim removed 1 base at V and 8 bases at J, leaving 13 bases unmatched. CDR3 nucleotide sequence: TGTGCCTGGAGTGGGGGACAGCTTGATCTTCAGGGCTACACCTTC. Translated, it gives CAWSGGQLDLQGYTF.

This CDR3 reads CAWSGRIYGYTF. The DNA of the CDR3 is TGTGCCTGGAGTGGCAGGATCTATGGCTACACCTTC. The chain carries TRBV30 and TRBJ1-2; D call uncertain. The CDR3 consists of 12 residues. Looked up from germline, CDR1 is GTSNPN and CDR2 is SVGIG (reference sequence). V lost 1 base to trimming and J lost 4 bases, with 7 bases between them.